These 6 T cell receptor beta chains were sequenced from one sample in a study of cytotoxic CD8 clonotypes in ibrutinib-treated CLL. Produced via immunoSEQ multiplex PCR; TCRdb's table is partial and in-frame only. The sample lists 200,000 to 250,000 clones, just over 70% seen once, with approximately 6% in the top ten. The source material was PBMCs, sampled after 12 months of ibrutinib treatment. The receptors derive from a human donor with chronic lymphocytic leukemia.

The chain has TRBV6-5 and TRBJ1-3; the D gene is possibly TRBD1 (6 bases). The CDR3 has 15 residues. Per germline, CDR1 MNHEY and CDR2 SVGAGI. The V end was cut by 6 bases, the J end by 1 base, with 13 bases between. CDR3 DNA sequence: TGTGCCAGCAGACTAGACAGGTCATCTGGAAACACCATATATTTT. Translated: CASRLDRSSGNTIYF.

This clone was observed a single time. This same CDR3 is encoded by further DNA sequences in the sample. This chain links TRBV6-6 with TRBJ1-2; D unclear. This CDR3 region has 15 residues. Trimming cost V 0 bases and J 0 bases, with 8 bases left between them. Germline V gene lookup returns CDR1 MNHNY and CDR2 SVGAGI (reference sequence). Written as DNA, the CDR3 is TGTGCCAGCAGTTACTCGAGTGGGGCTAACTATGGCTACACCTTC. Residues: CASSYSSGANYGYTF.

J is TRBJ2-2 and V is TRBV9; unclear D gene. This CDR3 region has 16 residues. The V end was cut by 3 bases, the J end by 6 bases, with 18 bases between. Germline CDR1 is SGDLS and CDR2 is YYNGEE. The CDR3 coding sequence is TGTGCCAGCAGCGCCCTAGTCAGCCTCATTCCCGGGGAGCTGTTTTTT. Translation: CASSALVSLIPGELFF.

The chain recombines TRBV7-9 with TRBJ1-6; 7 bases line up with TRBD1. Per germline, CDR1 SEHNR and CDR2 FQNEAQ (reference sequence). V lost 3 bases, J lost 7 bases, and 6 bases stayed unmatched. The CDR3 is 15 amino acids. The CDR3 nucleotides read TGTGCCAGCAGCTTCGACAGGGTTAACAATTCACCCCTCCACTTT. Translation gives CASSFDRVNNSPLHF. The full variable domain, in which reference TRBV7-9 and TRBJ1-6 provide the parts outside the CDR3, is DTGVSQNPRHKITKRGQNVTFRCDPISEHNRLYWYRQTLGQGPEFLTYFQNEAQLEKSRLLSDRFSAERPKGSFSTLEIQRTEQGDSAMYLCASSFDRVNNSPLHFGNGTRLTVT.

The CDR3 loop is CASSYDVVRGQPQHF. CDR3 in DNA: TGTGCCAGCAGTTACGACGTCGTACGGGGTCAGCCCCAGCATTTT. The rearrangement links TRBV6-5 to TRBJ1-5; D gene ambiguous. Germline V gene sequence: CDR1 MNHEY, CDR2 SVGAGI. With 2 bases removed from V and 6 bases from J, the gap between germline ends came to 14 bases. The CDR3 loop spans 15 amino acids.

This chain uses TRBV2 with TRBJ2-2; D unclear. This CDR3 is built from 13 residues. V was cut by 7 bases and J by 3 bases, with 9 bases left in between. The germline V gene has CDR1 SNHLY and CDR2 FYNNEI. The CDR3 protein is CASTGRYTGELFF. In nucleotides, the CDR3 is TGTGCCAGCACCGGCCGATACACCGGGGAGCTGTTTTTT.